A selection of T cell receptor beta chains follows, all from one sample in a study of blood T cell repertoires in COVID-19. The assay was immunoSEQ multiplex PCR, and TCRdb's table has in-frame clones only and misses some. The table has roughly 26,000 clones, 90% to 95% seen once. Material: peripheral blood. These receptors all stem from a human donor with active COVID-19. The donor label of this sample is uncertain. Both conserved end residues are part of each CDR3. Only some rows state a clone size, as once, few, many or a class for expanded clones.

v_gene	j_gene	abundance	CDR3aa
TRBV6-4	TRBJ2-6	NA	CASSAAGSGANVLTF
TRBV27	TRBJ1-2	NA	CASSLKAESNYGYTF
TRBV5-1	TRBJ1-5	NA	CASSLSGGRNQPQHF
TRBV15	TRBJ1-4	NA	CATGARRQGALGSNEKLFF
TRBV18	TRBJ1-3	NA	CASSLKLDSSGNTIYF
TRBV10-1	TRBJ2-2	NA	CASRQGHTGELFF
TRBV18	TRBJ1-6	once	CASSQGLRNSPLHF
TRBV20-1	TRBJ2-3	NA	CSASGSGGADTQYF
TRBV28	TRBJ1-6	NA	CASSPSDRWNSPLHF
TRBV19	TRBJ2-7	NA	CASSIGATGSYEQYF
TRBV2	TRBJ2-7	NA	CASTRQAPFYEQYF
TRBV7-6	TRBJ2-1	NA	CASSSQDWTGSNEQFF
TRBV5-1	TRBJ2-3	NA	CASSLVPRTDELPDTQYF
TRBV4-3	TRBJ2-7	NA	CASSQEPQGTPYEQYF
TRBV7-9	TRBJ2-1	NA	CASSLMRGGLNEQFF
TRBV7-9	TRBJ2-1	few	CASSLSGDVYNEQFF
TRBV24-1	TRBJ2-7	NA	CATSDNGTAYEQYF
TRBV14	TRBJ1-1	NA	CASSRTGMHTEAFF
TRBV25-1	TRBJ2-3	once	CASSEWAASTDTQYF
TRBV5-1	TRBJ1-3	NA	CASVGGNTIYF
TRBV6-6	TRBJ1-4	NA	CASSYPSQGHEKLFF
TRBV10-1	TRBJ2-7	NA	CASSVGTTYEQYF